A selection of T cell receptor beta chains follows, all from one sample in a study of identical twins. MiXCR was run by TCRdb on the 5' RACE reads, yielding one entry per CDR3 protein. The sample consists of roughly 290,000 distinct CDR3 sequences, roughly 8.6% of them appearing once. These data were likewise used in another study, on yellow fever vaccine responses in identical twins.

The sequenced material came from memory (CD45RO+) T cells sorted from blood. The origin of the receptors is a woman aged 18-30 years in good health. The CDR3 runs from the conserved cysteine through the conserved F or W. A D gene is named only where the DNA matches it firmly. For some rows the clone size is stated as once, few or many, or as a class when expanded; others skip it.

TRBD2 | TRBJ2-1 | many | TRBV5-1 | CASSWGRGGSDNEQFF | TGCGCCAGCAGCTGGGGGCGCGGGGGGTCGGACAATGAGCAGTTCTTC
. | TRBJ2-1 | . | TRBV20-1 | CSAPSPGGHIDEQFF | TGCAGTGCTCCCTCCCCCGGGGGACACATCGATGAGCAGTTCTTC
TRBD2 | TRBJ2-1 | few | TRBV11-1 | CASSLAQAPGLAGEGEQFF | TGTGCCAGCAGCTTAGCGCAGGCCCCCGGACTAGCGGGAGAGGGTGAGCAGTTCTTC
. | TRBJ2-2 | few | TRBV29-1 | CSVAPGFGTGELFF | TGCAGCGTTGCCCCAGGGTTTGGCACCGGGGAGCTGTTTTTT
TRBD1 | TRBJ1-6 | . | TRBV6-2/TRBV6-3 | CASSQRTGAYNSPLHF | TGTGCCAGCAGCCAAAGGACAGGAGCCTATAATTCACCCCTCCACTTT
. | TRBJ2-5 | many | TRBV7-2 | CASSLAGGKRTQYF | TGTGCCAGCAGCTTAGCGGGGGGCAAGAGAACCCAGTACTTC
TRBD1 | TRBJ1-1 | . | TRBV18 | CASSPIRGQGSHTEAFF | TGTGCCAGCTCACCAATAAGAGGACAGGGATCGCACACTGAAGCTTTCTTT
TRBD2 | TRBJ2-7 | . | TRBV7-8 | CASSFGGLAGSYEQYF | TGTGCCAGCAGCTTCGGCGGACTAGCGGGAAGCTACGAGCAGTACTTC
. | TRBJ2-1 | many | TRBV15 | CATSRRRISYNEQFF | TGTGCCACCAGCAGGAGGAGGATATCCTACAATGAGCAGTTCTTC
TRBD2 | TRBJ2-7 | . | TRBV5-1 | CASSLGASGRAYEQYF | TGCGCCAGCAGCTTGGGGGCTAGCGGGAGGGCCTACGAGCAGTACTTC
. | TRBJ1-6 | . | TRBV20-1 | CSAERPGNSPLHF | TGCAGTGCTGAACGTCCTGGTAATTCACCCCTCCACTTT
. | TRBJ2-3 | many | TRBV20-1 | CSAARFTDTQYF | TGCAGTGCTGCTCGGTTCACAGATACGCAGTATTTT
. | TRBJ2-1 | . | TRBV11-2 | CAGSSDGNEQFF | TGTGCCGGCAGCTCCGACGGCAATGAGCAGTTCTTC
. | TRBJ2-7 | few | TRBV20-1 | CSARRAGSYEQYF | TGCAGTGCCAGGAGGGCGGGGTCCTACGAGCAGTACTTC
TRBD1 | TRBJ1-1 | . | TRBV27 | CATRTGGTHFMNTEAFF | TGTGCCACCAGGACAGGGGGCACCCACTTCATGAACACTGAAGCTTTCTTT
TRBD1 | TRBJ2-7 | . | TRBV19 | CASSISGQGIYEQYF | TGTGCCAGTAGTATTTCGGGACAGGGTATCTACGAGCAGTACTTC
TRBD2 | TRBJ2-2 | few | TRBV6-2/TRBV6-3 | CASSYSIGSGGAGELFF | TGTGCCAGCAGTTACTCGATCGGTAGCGGGGGGGCCGGGGAGCTGTTTTTT
TRBD2 | TRBJ2-7 | many | TRBV10-3 | CAISVTGTSGSYEQYF | TGTGCCATCAGCGTAACTGGGACTAGCGGCTCCTACGAGCAGTACTTC
. | TRBJ2-7 | . | TRBV29-1 | CSAVGRGRVGSYEQYF | TGCAGCGCGGTCGGAAGGGGCCGGGTAGGTTCCTACGAGCAGTACTTC
TRBD2 | TRBJ2-6 | . | TRBV2 | CASTGLAGFGANVLTF | TGTGCCAGCACGGGACTAGCGGGGTTTGGGGCCAACGTCCTGACTTTC
. | TRBJ2-3 | . | TRBV27 | CASSPPGRGTDTQYF | TGTGCCAGCAGTCCCCCGGGGCGGGGCACAGATACGCAGTATTTT
TRBD2 | TRBJ2-7 | many | TRBV20-1 | CSARAQREWEQYF | TGCAGTGCTAGGGCCCAGCGGGAGTGGGAGCAGTACTTC
TRBD1 | TRBJ2-4 | many | TRBV5-1 | CASSLGLSRDRTENIQYF | TGCGCCAGCAGCTTGGGACTTTCCCGGGACAGGACCGAAAACATTCAGTACTTC
. | TRBJ2-5 | few | TRBV9 | CASSVRQEETQYF | TGTGCCAGCAGCGTTCGACAGGAAGAGACCCAGTACTTC
TRBD1 | TRBJ1-5 | many | TRBV12-3/TRBV12-4 | CASRTGNQPQHF | TGTGCCAGCAGGACAGGGAATCAGCCCCAGCATTTT
. | TRBJ2-3 | many | TRBV7-2 | CASSLGFLLFSTDTQYF | TGTGCCAGCAGCTTAGGCTTCCTCTTATTTAGCACAGATACGCAGTATTTT
. | TRBJ1-6 | . | TRBV2 | CASSERDLNNSPLHF | TGTGCCAGCAGTGAACGGGACTTAAATAATTCACCCCTCCACTTT
TRBD2 | TRBJ2-2 | few | TRBV20-1 | CSAGLAGQITGELFF | TGCAGTGCTGGACTAGCGGGGCAAATCACCGGGGAGCTGTTTTTT
TRBD1 | TRBJ1-3 | many | TRBV25-1 | CASSEFFQGEGNTIYF | TGTGCCAGCAGTGAATTTTTCCAGGGGGAAGGAAACACCATATATTTT
. | TRBJ1-1 | few | TRBV29-1 | CSVGEGGGSAEAFF | TGCAGCGTGGGCGAAGGGGGAGGAAGCGCTGAAGCTTTCTTT
. | TRBJ2-1 | few | TRBV7-8 | CASSLGPGAEQFF | TGTGCCAGCAGCTTAGGGCCCGGGGCTGAGCAGTTCTTC
TRBD1 | TRBJ1-4 | few | TRBV7-2 | CASSTRTGVSEKLFF | TGTGCCAGCAGCACGCGGACAGGGGTTTCTGAAAAACTGTTTTTT
. | TRBJ2-2 | once | TRBV20-1 | CSASGLPNTGELFF | TGCAGTGCTAGCGGCTTACCTAACACCGGGGAGCTGTTTTTT
TRBD2 | TRBJ2-1 | many | TRBV5-1 | CASSLAGTSGGYEQFF | TGCGCCAGCAGCTTGGCCGGGACTAGCGGGGGGTATGAGCAGTTCTTC
. | TRBJ1-2 | many | TRBV12-3/TRBV12-4 | CASSSGPSGYTF | TGTGCCAGCAGCTCTGGGCCGTCTGGCTACACCTTC
TRBD1 | TRBJ1-6 | few | TRBV28 | CASTLGQENSPLHF | TGTGCCAGCACCCTAGGACAGGAAAATTCACCCCTCCACTTT
. | TRBJ2-2 | many | TRBV5-1 | CASSRVGSTNTGELFF | TGCGCCAGCAGCCGGGTGGGGAGTACGAACACCGGGGAGCTGTTTTTT
TRBD1 | TRBJ1-2 | . | TRBV3-1 | CASSRGQGTYGYTF | TGTGCCAGCAGCCGCGGACAGGGAACCTATGGCTACACCTTC
TRBD2 | TRBJ2-1 | many | TRBV24-1 | CATSDPRGRASYNEQFF | TGTGCCACCAGTGATCCCCGGGGGAGGGCCTCCTACAATGAGCAGTTCTTC
TRBD1 | TRBJ2-1 | many | TRBV5-1 | CASSPMPGGNEQFF | TGCGCCAGCAGCCCTATGCCAGGGGGCAATGAGCAGTTCTTC
TRBD2 | TRBJ2-1 | . | TRBV7-2 | CASSSTGTSDGGF | TGTGCCAGCAGCTCAACCGGGACTAGCGATGGAGGGTTC
TRBD2 | TRBJ2-1 | medium-sized | TRBV7-2 | CASREAGSNNEQFF | TGTGCCAGCAGGGAAGCGGGGTCTAACAATGAGCAGTTCTTC
TRBD1 | TRBJ1-5 | many | TRBV12-3/TRBV12-4 | CASGTGGNQPQHF | TGTGCCAGCGGGACAGGGGGCAATCAGCCCCAGCATTTT
. | TRBJ1-3 | . | TRBV5-1 | CASSEDSYSGNTIYF | TGCGCCAGCAGCGAGGACAGCTACTCTGGAAACACCATATATTTT
. | TRBJ2-3 | . | TRBV24-1 | CATSDLNKPVAQYF | TGTGCCACCAGTGATTTGAATAAGCCGGTTGCGCAGTATTTT
TRBD2 | TRBJ2-2 | many | TRBV6-2/TRBV6-3 | CASNGGAGTGELFF | TGTGCCAGCAACGGGGGGGCCGGTACCGGGGAGCTGTTTTTT
. | TRBJ1-2 | many | TRBV2 | CASTTDRLVNYGYTF | TGTGCCAGCACAACGGACCGACTCGTTAACTATGGCTACACCTTC
TRBD1 | TRBJ1-2 | few | TRBV2 | CASSDGQGHGYTF | TGTGCCAGCAGTGACGGACAGGGCCATGGCTACACCTTC
TRBD2 | TRBJ2-1 | . | TRBV5-1 | CASRPNSASGGNEQFF | TGCGCCAGCAGACCCAATTCCGCTAGCGGGGGGAATGAGCAGTTCTTC
. | TRBJ2-3 | many | TRBV7-9 | CASSVRDLSTDTQYF | TGTGCCAGCAGCGTACGGGACCTTAGCACAGATACGCAGTATTTT
TRBD2 | TRBJ2-1 | . | TRBV10-3 | CAISERTRLDEQFF | TGTGCCATCAGTGAGCGGACTAGATTAGATGAGCAGTTCTTC
TRBD1 | TRBJ1-1 | few | TRBV3-1 | CASSRGTGFAEAFF | TGTGCCAGCAGCAGGGGGACAGGGTTTGCTGAAGCTTTCTTT
TRBD1 | TRBJ1-5 | few | TRBV15 | CATSSTGGPNQPQHF | TGTGCCACCAGCAGTACAGGGGGCCCCAATCAGCCCCAGCATTTT
. | TRBJ2-6 | . | TRBV6-1 | CASSESERLYGANVLTF | TGTGCCAGCAGTGAAAGCGAGCGGCTGTACGGGGCCAACGTCCTGACTTTC